These T cell receptor beta chains were read from a single sample in a study of T cell responses to AZD1222 COVID-19 vaccine. Generated by immunoSEQ multiplex PCR, the TCRdb table keeps only in-frame clones and is missing some. There are about 120,000 clones in the sample; roughly 87% occur only once, and 2.5% to 3% lies in the top ten. The sequencing here drew on peripheral blood, taken 28 days after the second AZD1222 dose. Receptors were obtained from an adult who received the AZD1222 COVID-19 vaccine. CDR3s include the opening cysteine and the closing phenylalanine or tryptophan. A D gene is named only where the DNA matches it firmly. Not every row has a clone size; where given, it reads once, few, many or a size class.

D,V,J,size,CDR3,DNA
-,TRBV5-4,TRBJ2-5,-,CASSGGGVEQGETQYF,TGTGCCAGCAGCGGTGGAGGGGTGGAACAGGGGGAGACCCAGTACTTC
-,TRBV20-1,TRBJ1-5,-,CSASHNQPQHF,TGCAGTGCTAGCCACAATCAGCCCCAGCATTTT
-,TRBV7-6,TRBJ1-1,-,CASSSGTIGSTEAFF,TGTGCCAGCAGCTCAGGGACAATCGGCAGCACTGAAGCTTTCTTT
-,TRBV14,TRBJ1-1,-,CASRQRTGNTEAFF,TGTGCCAGCAGGCAGAGGACGGGGAACACTGAAGCTTTCTTT
-,TRBV4-1,TRBJ1-2,once,CASSQDRGSGYGYTF,TGCGCCAGCAGCCAAGACAGGGGATCGGGCTATGGCTACACCTTC
TRBD2,TRBV7-9,TRBJ2-2,few,CASSAGTSGVVGELFF,TGTGCCAGCAGCGCAGGGACTAGCGGGGTCGTCGGGGAGCTGTTTTTT
-,TRBV30,TRBJ1-1,-,CAWTLTGQGFTEAFF,TGTGCCTGGACCCTAACGGGGCAGGGGTTCACTGAAGCTTTCTTT
-,TRBV5-1,TRBJ1-2,-,CASSLVSGGYGYTF,TGCGCCAGCAGCTTGGTCTCCGGGGGCTATGGCTACACCTTC
TRBD1,TRBV6-6,TRBJ1-2,-,CASSLQGNYGYTF,TGTGCCAGCAGCTTACAGGGGAACTATGGCTACACCTTC
-,TRBV7-9,TRBJ1-1,once,CASSLSGDNTEAFF,TGTGCCAGCAGCTTAAGTGGGGATAACACTGAAGCTTTCTTT
-,TRBV9,TRBJ2-3,-,CASSAGHESALQSTDTQYF,TGTGCCAGCAGCGCCGGGCATGAAAGCGCCCTCCAAAGCACAGATACGCAGTATTTT
TRBD2,TRBV11-2,TRBJ2-2,-,CASSTRTRRDTGELFF,TGTGCCAGCAGCACCCGGACTAGGCGAGACACCGGGGAGCTGTTTTTT
TRBD1,TRBV7-9,TRBJ1-2,-,CASSSSSPGQGWYGYTF,TGTGCCAGCAGCTCATCCTCCCCGGGACAGGGGTGGTATGGCTACACCTTC
-,TRBV2,TRBJ2-7,-,CASRDDSYEQYF,TGTGCCAGCAGAGACGACAGCTACGAGCAGTACTTC
-,TRBV21-1,TRBJ1-1,once,CATMVQGLNTEAFF,TGTGCCACTATGGTACAGGGCCTGAACACTGAAGCTTTCTTT
-,TRBV7-9,TRBJ1-5,few,CASSFGPYSNQPQHF,TGTGCCAGCAGCTTCGGACCGTATAGCAATCAGCCCCAGCATTTT
TRBD2,TRBV9,TRBJ2-5,-,CASSVRGRGQETQYF,TGTGCCAGCAGCGTACGGGGGAGGGGACAAGAGACCCAGTACTTC
-,TRBV6-5,TRBJ2-2,-,CASSWRGFDTGELFF,TGTGCCAGCAGTTGGAGAGGGTTTGACACCGGGGAGCTGTTTTTT
-,TRBV30,TRBJ1-2,few,CAWRSARQGPNYGYTF,TGTGCCTGGAGGTCAGCCCGGCAGGGACCAAACTATGGCTACACCTTC
-,TRBV4-3,TRBJ2-2,-,CASSQELALHTGELFF,TGCGCCAGCAGCCAAGAGTTGGCGCTACACACCGGGGAGCTGTTTTTT
-,TRBV5-4,TRBJ1-2,-,CASSFGWVSGYTF,TGTGCCAGCAGCTTCGGATGGGTGAGCGGCTACACCTTC
-,TRBV10-3,TRBJ2-5,-,CAISYREETQYF,TGTGCCATCAGTTACAGGGAAGAGACCCAGTACTTC
-,TRBV11-3,TRBJ2-3,-,CASSPTRGSDTQYF,TGTGCCAGCAGCCCAACCCGGGGGTCAGATACGCAGTATTTT
TRBD1,TRBV7-2,TRBJ1-6,-,CASSSEGTAYNSPLHF,TGTGCCAGCAGCTCAGAAGGGACAGCTTATAATTCACCCCTCCACTTT
-,TRBV9,TRBJ1-1,few,CASRAQGNTEAFF,TGTGCCAGCAGAGCTCAGGGGAACACTGAAGCTTTCTTT
-,TRBV11-2,TRBJ1-3,-,CASSLDSRLPGKGNTIYF,TGTGCCAGCAGCTTAGATTCCCGACTGCCGGGGAAGGGAAACACCATATATTTT
TRBD1,TRBV27,TRBJ1-2,-,CASSLRQGYGYTF,TGTGCCAGCAGTTTGCGACAGGGCTATGGCTACACCTTC
TRBD1,TRBV28,TRBJ1-2,-,CASSLTRQGAWGYTF,TGTGCCAGCAGTTTGACCAGACAGGGGGCTTGGGGCTACACCTTC
TRBD2,TRBV7-2,TRBJ2-2,once,CASSSPSGGAMGTGELFF,TGTGCCAGCAGCTCTCCTAGCGGGGGGGCCATGGGCACCGGGGAGCTGTTTTTT